Presented here are 32 T cell receptor beta chains from one specimen sequenced in a study of massively parallel sequencing of T cell beta chains. TCRdb ran MiXCR on the 5' RACE reads and lists one entry per CDR3 protein. The sample carries 3,500 to 5,000 distinct CDR3 sequences, over 35% recorded once. Sequenced input: commercial RNA from peripheral blood pooled from many donors. The receptors shown here come from a pool of human donors in good health; the sample was commercial RNA pooled from many donors.

Within the sample, this clonotype is large (0.1 to 1%). This chain links TRBV29-1 with TRBJ1-1; D is uncertain. The germline V gene encodes CDR1 SQVTM and CDR2 ANQGSEA. This CDR3 region has 13 residues. V was cut by 0 bases and J by 0 bases, with 5 bases left in between. The CDR3 DNA reads as TGCAGCGTTGAAGATCGTATGAACACTGAAGCTTTCTTT. Amino acids: CSVEDRMNTEAFF. Full variable domain (rest looked up from reference TRBV29-1 and TRBJ1-1): SAVISQKPSRDICQRGTSLTIQCQVDSQVTMMFWYRQQPGQSLTLIATANQGSEATYESGFVIDKFPISRPNLTFSTLTVSNMSPEDSSIYLCSVEDRMNTEAFFGQGTRLTVV.

This clonotype was picked up one time. The rearrangement joins TRBV4-2 to TRBJ2-5; tentatively, D is TRBD2 (5 bases). The CDR3 has 15 residues. Germline CDR1 is LGHNA and CDR2 is YNFKEQ. Trimming took off 4 bases at V and 2 bases at J, with 14 bases between the two ends. The CDR3 DNA is TGTGCCAGCAGCCTTACCACACCGGGGCAAGAGACCCAGTACTTC. It yields the protein CASSLTTPGQETQYF.

This clonotype was counted between two and nine times. The rearrangement uses TRBV12-3 or TRBV12-4 and TRBJ2-7, with D tentatively TRBD2 (6 bases). With 3 bases removed from V and 6 bases from J, the gap between germline ends came to 9 bases. The CDR3 has 12 amino acids. The CDR3 sequence: CASSFGGGEQYF. CDR3 bases: TGTGCCAGCAGTTTTGGGGGAGGCGAGCAGTACTTC.

In the case of this clonotype: Given a much more abundant clone one base away, this may be a read error. This chain joins TRBV29-1 and TRBJ2-5, with D possibly TRBD1 on 6 matching bases. Germline V gene lookup returns CDR1 SQVTM and CDR2 ANQGSEA. The CDR3 runs to 13 residues. V lost 3 bases and J lost 6, with 14 bases in between. CDR3 DNA sequence: TGCAGCGTTGATGGACAGTGGTGGAAGACCCAGTACTTC. It translates to CSVDGQWWKTQYF.

The chain uses TRBV7-6 and TRBJ2-1, with D possibly being TRBD1 (5 bases). This CDR3 comprises 12 residues. CDR1 and CDR2 (germline): SGHVS, FNYEAQ. The V gene lost 5 bases and the J gene lost 8 bases, with 10 bases spanning the gap. Here the CDR3 reads CASSTLGHEQFF. The DNA for the CDR3 is TGTGCCAGCAGCACTCTGGGGCATGAGCAGTTCTTC.

This clonotype rates as large (0.1 to 1%). The chain employs TRBV5-1 and TRBJ2-2; D uncertain. The germline V gene encodes CDR1 SGHRS and CDR2 YFSETQ. There are 12 residues in the CDR3. V lost 0 bases and J lost 7, with 4 bases in between. DNA for the CDR3: TGCGCCAGCAGCTTGGCTAACGGGGAGCTGTTTTTT. Translating it yields CASSLANGELFF.

Judged by abundance, this clonotype is large. The chain has TRBV29-1 and TRBJ2-7; 7 bases line up with TRBD2. V trimming: 1 base; J trimming: 3 bases; junction bases outside the gene matches: 3. Germline V lookup: CDR1 SQVTM, CDR2 ANQGSEA. The CDR3 extends over 13 amino acids. As DNA, the CDR3 is TGCAGCGTTGAAGGCGGGAGCTACTACGAGCAGTACTTC. Translating gives CSVEGGSYYEQYF.

This chain uses TRBV4-1 with TRBJ2-1; 12 nucleotides agree with TRBD2. With 1 base clipped from V and 7 bases from J, the junction kept 5 bases outside the gene matches. CDR3 length equals 16 residues. Germline values: CDR1 MGHRA, CDR2 YSYEKL. The CDR3 sequence is CASSQAGTSGWNEQFF. The DNA of the CDR3 is TGCGCCAGCAGCCAAGCAGGGACTAGCGGGTGGAATGAGCAGTTCTTC.

The V and J genes are TRBV14 and TRBJ2-7; D may be TRBD2 (5 bases). CDR3 length equals 14 residues. V dropped 4 bases and J dropped 2 bases, with 12 bases sitting between them. Germline loops: CDR1 SGHDN, CDR2 FVKESK. CDR3 nucleotide sequence: TGTGCCAGCAGCCCCGAGGGAGTTACCTACGAGCAGTACTTC. Protein product: CASSPEGVTYEQYF.

The chain links TRBV19 to TRBJ1-2; D is undetermined. V lost 3 bases and J lost 4, with 6 bases in between. CDR1 and CDR2 (germline): LNHDA, SQIVND (reference sequence). The CDR3 covers 12 residues. As DNA, the CDR3 is TGTGCCAGTAGTATGAATACCTATGGCTACACCTTC. Amino acid sequence: CASSMNTYGYTF. The complete variable domain, with remaining parts taken from reference TRBV19 and TRBJ1-2, reads DGGITQSPKYLFRKEGQNVTLSCEQNLNHDAMYWYRQDPGQGLRLIYYSQIVNDFQKGDIAEGYSVSREKKESFPLTVTSAQKNPTAFYLCASSMNTYGYTFGSGTRLTVV.

The table lists this clonotype with a few counts. The V call is TRBV11-1, the J call TRBJ1-5; D call uncertain. From germline, CDR1 is SGHAT and CDR2 FQDESV (reference sequence). V dropped 2 bases and J dropped 4 bases, with 3 bases sitting between them. There are 12 residues in the CDR3. The CDR3 loop is CASSLRNQPQHF. For the CDR3, the DNA is TGTGCCAGCAGCTTAAGGAATCAGCCCCAGCATTTT. The full variable domain, in which reference TRBV11-1 and TRBJ1-5 provide the parts outside the CDR3, is EAEVAQSPRYKITEKSQAVAFWCDPISGHATLYWYRQILGQGPELLVQFQDESVVDDSQLPKDRFSAERLKGVDSTLKIQPAELGDSAMYLCASSLRNQPQHFGDGTRLSIL.

V gene TRBV6-2 or TRBV6-3 combines with J gene TRBJ2-5, with a weak D call TRBD2 (7 bases). Trimming removed 2 bases at V and 7 bases at J, with 14 bases between. CDR3 length equals 14 residues. The germline CDR1 and CDR2 sequences are MNHEY and SVGEGT. The chain's CDR3 is CASSYPLGGGTQYF. CDR3 nucleotides: TGTGCCAGCAGTTACCCTCTAGGGGGGGGGACCCAGTACTTC.

This clonotype showed up just a few times. The chain uses TRBV5-1 and TRBJ1-1, with TRBD1 matching over 7 bases. Germline assignment: CDR1 SGHRS and CDR2 YFSETQ. J was trimmed by 3 bases and V by 1 base; bases with no gene match: 6. CDR3 size: 15 residues. The CDR3 loop reads CASSLTGDGDTEAFF. The CDR3 DNA reads as TGCGCCAGCAGCTTGACAGGGGATGGGGACACTGAAGCTTTCTTT.

This clonotype is medium-sized by share. The chain recombines TRBV5-1 with TRBJ1-2; D remains ambiguous. CDR1 SGHRS and CDR2 YFSETQ come from the germline V gene. This CDR3 spans 13 amino acids. Trimming took 4 bases from V and 4 from J, leaving 11 bases between them. The CDR3 reads CASSGLSPYGYTF. DNA of the CDR3: TGCGCCAGCAGCGGGCTAAGCCCCTATGGCTACACCTTC.

This clonotype was seen a single time. The rearrangement uses TRBV7-2 and TRBJ2-1, with 10 bases lining up with TRBD2. The germline V gene encodes CDR1 SGHTA and CDR2 FQGNSA. There are 14 residues in the CDR3. The V and J ends lost 2 bases and 8 bases, in that order; junction bases with no gene match: 3. CDR3 sequence (DNA): TGTGCCAGCAGCTTACTAGCGGGAGTCGATGAGCAGTTCTTC. It translates to CASSLLAGVDEQFF.

This clonotype has more than one count but fewer than ten. The genes are TRBV20-1 and TRBJ2-5, with a tentative D call TRBD2 (7 bases). Looked up from germline, CDR1 is DFQATT and CDR2 is SNEGSKA (reference sequence). This CDR3 region has 11 residues. V was trimmed by 7 bases and J by 6 bases, leaving 12 bases between them. The CDR3 region has the DNA TGCAGTGGCGAGGGGGGGCAGACCCAGTACTTC. Its translation: CSGEGGQTQYF.

The chain joins TRBV14 to TRBJ1-6, with D hard to call. The germline V gene has CDR1 SGHDN and CDR2 FVKESK. The V end lost 4 bases, the J end lost 7 bases, and 11 bases lay between the germline ends. The length of the CDR3 is 14 residues. The CDR3 sequence: CASSPLWENSPLHF. The CDR3 DNA reads as TGTGCCAGCAGCCCCTTATGGGAGAATTCACCCCTCCACTTT.

By sample fraction, this clonotype is medium-sized. The chain carries TRBV7-3 and TRBJ1-1; no reliable D call. Trimming shortened V by 0 bases and J by 5 bases, and 7 bases separated the two germline ends. The CDR3 sequence is 13 residues long. Germline CDR1 SGHTA, CDR2 FQGTGA. The CDR3, as DNA: TGTGCCAGCAGCTTAACTTTGGGAACTGAAGCTTTCTTT. As protein: CASSLTLGTEAFF.

The chain recombines TRBV27 with TRBJ2-5; D might be TRBD1 (6 bases). The CDR3 length is 15 residues. V was pared by 0 bases and J by 5 bases, with 13 bases between. CDR1 and CDR2 from the germline V gene are MNHEY and SMNVEV (reference sequence). The CDR3 spells CASSLSFGGRETQYF. CDR3 in DNA: TGTGCCAGCAGTTTATCGTTTGGGGGCCGGGAGACCCAGTACTTC.

V and J are TRBV14 and TRBJ2-7, with 8 bases lining up with TRBD1. The CDR3 extends over 15 amino acids. Germline CDR1 reads SGHDN; CDR2 reads FVKESK. J gave up 2 bases and V 6 bases, and 9 bases lay outside the gene matches. The DNA for the CDR3 is TGTGCCAGCAGACCGTCCGGACAGGGCACCTACGAGCAGTACTTC. It yields the protein CASRPSGQGTYEQYF.

The chain combines TRBV10-3 with TRBJ2-2, with TRBD1 identical over 7 bases. The CDR3 spans 13 residues. Germline V CDR1 and CDR2: ENHRY, SYGVKD. V dropped 6 bases and J dropped 6; count of bases not matched to a gene: 4. Here the CDR3 reads CAIRTGSPGELFF. The CDR3 DNA follows: TGTGCCATCAGGACAGGGTCTCCCGGGGAGCTGTTTTTT.

V and J are TRBV28 and TRBJ2-7; D gene ambiguous. This CDR3 is 13 amino acids long. The germline V gene has CDR1 MDHEN and CDR2 SYDVKM. With 4 bases removed from V and 7 bases from J, the gap between germline ends came to 14 bases. This chain's CDR3 is CASSSSDAGEQYF. In nucleotides, the CDR3 is TGTGCCAGCAGTTCAAGTGACGCCGGGGAGCAGTACTTC.

In regard to this clonotype: One end of the junction varies from germline; a read error may be responsible. The rearrangement links TRBV20-1 to TRBJ2-2, with TRBD1 as a possible D gene (5 bases). Germline CDR1 and CDR2: DFQATT and SNEGSKA (reference sequence). The CDR3 extends over 13 amino acids. The CDR3 DNA reads TGCAGTGCTTCCCAGGGCTACACCAGGGAGCTGTTTTTT. Its translation is CSASQGYTRELFF.

This clonotype occurred a few times. The rearrangement uses TRBV13 and TRBJ1-2; D possibly corresponds to TRBD1 (5 bases). V lost 0 bases and J 8 bases, leaving 10 bases between the germline ends. Germline CDR1 reads PRHDT; CDR2 reads FYEKMQ (reference sequence). The CDR3 covers 13 residues. Here the CDR3 reads CASSLGQVAGYTF. The CDR3 DNA sequence: TGTGCCAGCAGCTTAGGACAGGTGGCAGGCTACACCTTC.

This clonotype occurred a few times. This chain joins TRBV5-4 and TRBJ2-2; D not certain. CDR1 is SGHNT, CDR2 YYREEE, per germline (reference sequence). Trimming left V 0 bases short and J 1 base short, with 10 bases between. The CDR3 runs to 16 residues. CDR3 sequence: CASSLGLGLNTGELFF. CDR3 nucleotide sequence: TGTGCCAGCAGCTTGGGGCTAGGTTTGAACACCGGGGAGCTGTTTTTT. The full variable domain, its missing parts supplied by reference TRBV5-4 and TRBJ2-2, is ETGVTQSPTHLIKTRGQQVTLRCSSQSGHNTVSWYQQALGQGPQFIFQYYREEENGRGNFPPRFSGLQFPNYSSELNVNALELDDSALYLCASSLGLGLNTGELFFGEGSRLTVL.

In this sample, this clonotype turned up a few times. The CDR3 is CASSRGEANEKLFF. In nucleotides, the CDR3 is TGTGCCAGCAGCCGAGGGGAGGCTAATGAAAAACTGTTTTTT. The chain uses TRBV4-2 and TRBJ1-4; TRBD1 might be the D (5 bases). Germline V CDR1 and CDR2: LGHNA, YNFKEQ. The CDR3 has 14 amino acids. Trimming left V 4 bases short and J 3 bases short, with 9 bases between.

V gene TRBV5-1 combines with J gene TRBJ2-3; D might be TRBD1 or TRBD2, each matching 5 bases. The CDR3 is made up of 13 amino acids. In germline, CDR1 is SGHRS, CDR2 YFSETQ. With 4 bases removed from V and 3 bases from J, the gap between germline ends came to 9 bases. Written as DNA, the CDR3 is TGCGCCAGCAGCGGGACGGCGACAGATACGCAGTATTTT. It translates to CASSGTATDTQYF.

The V call is TRBV28, the J call TRBJ2-3; D is unclear. V was clipped by 2 bases and J by 2 bases, with 2 bases between them. CDR3 length: 12 amino acids. Per germline, CDR1 MDHEN and CDR2 SYDVKM. In DNA form, the CDR3 reads TGTGCCAGCAGTTTACCCACAGATACGCAGTATTTT. This gives the protein CASSLPTDTQYF.

The genes are TRBV12-3 or TRBV12-4 and TRBJ2-5; weak D call: TRBD2 (5 bases). CDR3 length: 13 residues. Trimming took off 3 bases at V and 2 bases at J, with 7 bases between the two ends. The CDR3 spells CASSFRGQETQYF. CDR3 coding DNA: TGTGCCAGCAGTTTTCGCGGGCAAGAGACCCAGTACTTC.

The chain carries TRBV20-1 and TRBJ2-5; tentative D call: TRBD1 (5 bases). Trimming took off 4 bases at V and 6 bases at J, with 12 bases between the two ends. Per germline, CDR1 DFQATT and CDR2 SNEGSKA (reference sequence). The CDR3 consists of 12 residues. CDR3 coding DNA: TGCAGTGCTATGTCCCCAGGGAAGACCCAGTACTTC. The encoded protein is CSAMSPGKTQYF.

This clonotype appeared a few times. This rearrangement joins TRBV2 to TRBJ1-2; D gene uncertain. This CDR3 spans 12 amino acids. V dropped 6 bases and J dropped 7 bases, with 12 bases sitting between them. The V gene's germline CDR1 is SNHLY and CDR2 FYNNEI. In DNA form, the CDR3 reads TGTGCCAGCAGGAGATTATTGTCTGGCTACACCTTC. It yields the protein CASRRLLSGYTF.

The gene calls are TRBV20-1 and TRBJ2-5, with D perhaps TRBD1 or TRBD2 (6 bases each). Germline-derived CDR1 and CDR2 are DFQATT and SNEGSKA (reference sequence). The CDR3 length is 13 residues. The V end lost 6 bases, the J end lost 5 bases, and 16 bases lay between the germline ends. Here the CDR3 DNA reads TGCAGTGCCCCTAAGGGGGGATGGGAGACCCAGTACTTC. The encoded protein is CSAPKGGWETQYF.